A single sample is the source of the 6 T cell receptor beta chains below, sequenced in a study of T cell changes during pregnancy in multiple sclerosis. Here immunoSEQ multiplex PCR was the method, and the copy in TCRdb shows in-frame clones only, minus some. The data show over 70,000 clones, with roughly 92% seen just once and 2.5% to 3% held by the top ten. Sample: peripheral blood, taken in the third trimester of pregnancy. The source of these receptors is a female donor in good health, enrolled as a control in a pregnancy study.

The J gene is TRBJ1-5, the V gene TRBV27; D might be TRBD1 (5 bases). From germline, CDR1 is MNHEY and CDR2 SMNVEV (reference sequence). The CDR3 runs 16 residues. Trimming shortened V by 3 bases and J by 3 bases, and 15 bases separated the two germline ends. The chain's CDR3 is CASSFSGYPLNQPQHF. The CDR3 nucleotides read TGTGCCAGCAGTTTTTCAGGGTACCCTCTCAATCAGCCCCAGCATTTT.

The rearrangement uses TRBV27 and TRBJ2-3; 7 bases agree with TRBD1. The CDR3 runs to 13 residues. The junction had 4 bases not matched to a gene; V was cut back by 6 bases and J by 4 bases. CDR1 is MNHEY, CDR2 SMNVEV, per germline (reference sequence). CDR3 in DNA: TGTGCCAGCAGGGTAGGGGGCGCAGATACGCAGTATTTT. It is translated as CASRVGGADTQYF.

The genes are TRBV15 and TRBJ2-1; D possibly corresponds to TRBD2 (6 bases). From germline, CDR1 is LNHNV and CDR2 YYDKDF (reference sequence). Trimming removed 1 base from V and 2 bases from J, with 12 bases in between. The CDR3 covers 16 residues. CDR3 amino acids: CATSRAPSETYNEQFF. The CDR3 nucleotides are TGTGCCACCAGCAGAGCCCCTAGCGAAACCTACAATGAGCAGTTCTTC. Full variable domain (remainder filled in from reference TRBV15 and TRBJ2-1): DAMVIQNPRYQVTQFGKPVTLSCSQTLNHNVMYWYQQKSSQAPKLLFHYYDKDFNNEADTPDNFQSRRPNTSFCFLDIRSPGLGDTAMYLCATSRAPSETYNEQFFGPGTRLTVL.

The gene calls are TRBV27 and TRBJ1-2; D is undetermined. Deletions cut 4 bases from V and 5 bases from J, with 11 bases between. CDR3 length equals 13 residues. Germline CDR1 reads MNHEY; CDR2 reads SMNVEV (reference sequence). The CDR3 is CASSSPSGYGYTF. As DNA, the CDR3 is TGTGCCAGCAGTTCCCCCTCGGGGTATGGCTACACCTTC.

V gene TRBV4-3 combines with J gene TRBJ1-2; D ambiguous. V was shortened by 1 base and J by 5 bases, with 17 bases between the two germline ends. Per germline, CDR1 LGHNA and CDR2 YSLEER. CDR3 size: 16 residues. The CDR3 reads CASSQVNQDTVYGYTF. In DNA, the CDR3 is TGCGCCAGCAGCCAAGTGAACCAGGATACCGTTTATGGCTACACCTTC.

V and J are TRBV6-6 and TRBJ2-2, with D tentatively TRBD2 (5 bases). The V end was cut by 6 bases, the J end by 4 bases, with 9 bases between. Looked up from germline, CDR1 is MNHNY and CDR2 is SVGAGI (reference sequence). The CDR3 loop spans 13 amino acids. In nucleotides, the CDR3 is TGTGCCAGCAGCCCAGGAGGCACCGGGGAGCTGTTTTTT. It translates to CASSPGGTGELFF.